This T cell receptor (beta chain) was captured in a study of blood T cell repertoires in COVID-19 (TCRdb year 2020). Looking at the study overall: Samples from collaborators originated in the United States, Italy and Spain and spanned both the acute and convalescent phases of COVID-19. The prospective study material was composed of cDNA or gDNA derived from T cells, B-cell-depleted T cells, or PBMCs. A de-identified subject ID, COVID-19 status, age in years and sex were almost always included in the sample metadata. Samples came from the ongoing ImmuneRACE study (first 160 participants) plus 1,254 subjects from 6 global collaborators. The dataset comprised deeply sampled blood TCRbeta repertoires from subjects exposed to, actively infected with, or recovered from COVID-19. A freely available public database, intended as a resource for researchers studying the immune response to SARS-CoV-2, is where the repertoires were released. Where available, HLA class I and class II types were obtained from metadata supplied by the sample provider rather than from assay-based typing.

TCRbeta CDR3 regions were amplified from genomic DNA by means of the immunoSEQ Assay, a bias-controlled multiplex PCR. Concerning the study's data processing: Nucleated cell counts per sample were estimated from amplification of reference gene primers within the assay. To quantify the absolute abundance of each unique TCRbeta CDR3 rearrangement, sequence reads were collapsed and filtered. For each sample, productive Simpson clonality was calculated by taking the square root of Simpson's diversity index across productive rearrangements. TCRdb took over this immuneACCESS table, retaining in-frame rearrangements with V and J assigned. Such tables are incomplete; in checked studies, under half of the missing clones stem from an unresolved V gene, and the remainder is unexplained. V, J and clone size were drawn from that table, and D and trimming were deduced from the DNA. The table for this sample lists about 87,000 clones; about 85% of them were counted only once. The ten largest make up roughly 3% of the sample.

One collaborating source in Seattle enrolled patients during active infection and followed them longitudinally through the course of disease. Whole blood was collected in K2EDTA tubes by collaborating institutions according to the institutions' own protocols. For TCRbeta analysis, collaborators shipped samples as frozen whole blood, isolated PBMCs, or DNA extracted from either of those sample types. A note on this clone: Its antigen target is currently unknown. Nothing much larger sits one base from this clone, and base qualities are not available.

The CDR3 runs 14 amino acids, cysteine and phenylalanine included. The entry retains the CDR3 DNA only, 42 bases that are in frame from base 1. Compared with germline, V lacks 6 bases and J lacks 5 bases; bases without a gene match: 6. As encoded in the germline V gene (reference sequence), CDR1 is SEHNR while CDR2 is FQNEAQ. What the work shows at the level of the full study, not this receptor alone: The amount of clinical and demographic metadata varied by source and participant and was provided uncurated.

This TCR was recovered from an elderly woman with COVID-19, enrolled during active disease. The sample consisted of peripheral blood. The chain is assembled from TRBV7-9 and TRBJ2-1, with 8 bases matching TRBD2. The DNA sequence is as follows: TGTGCCAGCAGGGTAGCGGGAATCGACAATGAGCAGTTCTTC. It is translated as CASRVAGIDNEQFF.